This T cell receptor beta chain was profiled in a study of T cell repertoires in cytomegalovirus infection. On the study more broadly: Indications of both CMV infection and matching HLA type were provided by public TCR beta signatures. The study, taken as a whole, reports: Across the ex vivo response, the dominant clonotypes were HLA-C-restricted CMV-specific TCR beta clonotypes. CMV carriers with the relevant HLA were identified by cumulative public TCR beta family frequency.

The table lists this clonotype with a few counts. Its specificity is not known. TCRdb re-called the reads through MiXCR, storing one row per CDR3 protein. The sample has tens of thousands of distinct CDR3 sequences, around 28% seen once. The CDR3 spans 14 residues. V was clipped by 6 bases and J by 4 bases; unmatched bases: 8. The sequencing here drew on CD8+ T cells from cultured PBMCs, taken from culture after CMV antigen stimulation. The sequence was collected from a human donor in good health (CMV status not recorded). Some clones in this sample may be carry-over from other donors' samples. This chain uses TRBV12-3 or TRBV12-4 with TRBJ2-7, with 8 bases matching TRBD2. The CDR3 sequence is CASRSRGGRYEQYF. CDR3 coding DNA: TGTGCCAGCAGATCCCGCGGGGGGCGATACGAGCAGTACTTC.